The rows below give T cell receptor beta chains drawn from one sample of a study of blood T cells in healthy people across ages. One entry per CDR3 protein results from TCRdb running MiXCR on the 5' RACE reads. Of 450,000 to 650,000 distinct CDR3 sequences in the sample, about 24% were seen once. These data also featured in a second study, about T cells of mothers and their children.

Material for sequencing was blood. These TCRs come from a boy younger than 18 in good health. Each CDR3 is given with its conserved first and last residue. The D gene is left open where the match is weak. The size entry is marked missing in some rows and otherwise reads once, few, many or a size class.

D gene: NA
CDR3 length: 14
V gene: TRBV29-1
clone size: few
J gene: TRBJ2-1
CDR3 DNA: TGCAGCGCCAGCCTACAGGGGCGGGGCAATGAGCAGTTCTTC
CDR3 protein: CSASLQGRGNEQFF

D gene: TRBD1
CDR3 length: 13
V gene: TRBV6-2/TRBV6-3
clone size: few
J gene: TRBJ1-2
CDR3 DNA: TGTGCCAGCAGCCAGGGGGGCCTCAATGGCTACACCTTC
CDR3 protein: CASSQGGLNGYTF

D gene: NA
CDR3 length: 13
V gene: TRBV6-5
clone size: few
J gene: TRBJ1-5
CDR3 DNA: TGTGCCAGCGGGAGGGGGGACAATCAGCCCCAGCATTTT
CDR3 protein: CASGRGDNQPQHF

D gene: TRBD2
CDR3 length: 17
V gene: TRBV18
clone size: NA
J gene: TRBJ2-7
CDR3 DNA: TGTGCCAGCTCACCACCGGTGACTAGCGGGCTTTACTACGAGCAGTACTTC
CDR3 protein: CASSPPVTSGLYYEQYF

D gene: TRBD1
CDR3 length: 12
V gene: TRBV6-5
clone size: few
J gene: TRBJ1-5
CDR3 DNA: TGTGCCTCCGGACAGGGAGACCAGCCCCAGCATTTT
CDR3 protein: CASGQGDQPQHF

D gene: NA
CDR3 length: 15
V gene: TRBV27
clone size: few
J gene: TRBJ2-2
CDR3 DNA: TGTGCCAGCAGTTTAGAGGCGTCGAACACCGGGGAGCTGTTTTTT
CDR3 protein: CASSLEASNTGELFF

D gene: NA
CDR3 length: 13
V gene: TRBV28
clone size: once
J gene: TRBJ2-7
CDR3 DNA: TGTGCCAGCACGGGGGGCCCCTCCTACGAGCAGTACTTC
CDR3 protein: CASTGGPSYEQYF

D gene: TRBD2
CDR3 length: 15
V gene: TRBV5-6
clone size: few
J gene: TRBJ2-5
CDR3 DNA: TGTGCCAGCAGCTTGTTAGCGGGAGAAGTAGAGACCCAGTACTTC
CDR3 protein: CASSLLAGEVETQYF

D gene: NA
CDR3 length: 16
V gene: TRBV7-3
clone size: NA
J gene: TRBJ2-1
CDR3 DNA: TGTGCCAGCAGCGACGGTAGGGGCCCGACCTACAATGAGCAGTTCTTC
CDR3 protein: CASSDGRGPTYNEQFF

D gene: TRBD2
CDR3 length: 15
V gene: TRBV4-2
clone size: many
J gene: TRBJ2-7
CDR3 DNA: TGTGCCAGCAGCCAAGAGAGTAGCGGGTCCTACGAGCAGTACTTC
CDR3 protein: CASSQESSGSYEQYF

D gene: NA
CDR3 length: 14
V gene: TRBV5-1
clone size: NA
J gene: TRBJ2-5
CDR3 DNA: TGCGCCAGCAGCTTGGGGCCGAATAAAGAGACCCAGTACTTC
CDR3 protein: CASSLGPNKETQYF

D gene: TRBD2
CDR3 length: 18
V gene: TRBV20-1
clone size: NA
J gene: TRBJ2-1
CDR3 DNA: TGCAGTGCTCCGCCCGGGACTAGCGGGGTGAGCTCCTACAATGAGCAGTTCTTC
CDR3 protein: CSAPPGTSGVSSYNEQFF

D gene: NA
CDR3 length: 16
V gene: TRBV4-3
clone size: few
J gene: TRBJ2-7
CDR3 DNA: TGCGCCAGCAGCCAAGAGCTAGGGGAGTCTATAACCGAGCAGTACTTC
CDR3 protein: CASSQELGESITEQYF

D gene: NA
CDR3 length: 15
V gene: TRBV5-1
clone size: NA
J gene: TRBJ2-6
CDR3 DNA: TGCGCCAGCAGGCGAGGTGACTCTGGGGCCAACGTCCTGACTTTC
CDR3 protein: CASRRGDSGANVLTF

D gene: NA
CDR3 length: 13
V gene: TRBV20-1
clone size: few
J gene: TRBJ2-2
CDR3 DNA: TGCAGTGCAACCTACAGGGTCACCGGGGAGCTGTTTTTT
CDR3 protein: CSATYRVTGELFF

D gene: NA
CDR3 length: 14
V gene: TRBV12-3/TRBV12-4
clone size: NA
J gene: TRBJ1-6
CDR3 DNA: TGTGCCAGCAGTTCCGAAGCCTATAATTCACCCCTCCACTTT
CDR3 protein: CASSSEAYNSPLHF

D gene: NA
CDR3 length: 15
V gene: TRBV21-1
clone size: many
J gene: TRBJ2-7
CDR3 DNA: TGTGCCAGCAGCCCCCCGGGGGAGGCGGTGTTAGAGCAGTACTTC
CDR3 protein: CASSPPGEAVLEQYF

D gene: NA
CDR3 length: 15
V gene: TRBV6-2/TRBV6-3
clone size: NA
J gene: TRBJ2-2
CDR3 DNA: TGTGCCAGCAGTTACCTCAGTGCGAACACCGGGGAGCTGTTTTTT
CDR3 protein: CASSYLSANTGELFF

D gene: TRBD1
CDR3 length: 18
V gene: TRBV5-1
clone size: few
J gene: TRBJ2-7
CDR3 DNA: TGCGCCAGCAGCTTGATTGCCGGATCATGGACAGGGGGTTACGAGCAGTACTTC
CDR3 protein: CASSLIAGSWTGGYEQYF

D gene: NA
CDR3 length: 14
V gene: TRBV20-1
clone size: few
J gene: TRBJ2-7
CDR3 DNA: TGCAGTGCTAGCCGGACAGCGAGCTCCTACGAGCAGTACTTC
CDR3 protein: CSASRTASSYEQYF

D gene: NA
CDR3 length: 14
V gene: TRBV3-1
clone size: NA
J gene: TRBJ1-1
CDR3 DNA: TGTGCCAGCAGCCGGAATACAGATAACACTGAAGCTTTCTTT
CDR3 protein: CASSRNTDNTEAFF

D gene: NA
CDR3 length: 13
V gene: TRBV7-2
clone size: NA
J gene: TRBJ2-7
CDR3 DNA: TGTGCCAGCAAGACACCCCAAGGGTACGAGCAGTACTTC
CDR3 protein: CASKTPQGYEQYF

D gene: NA
CDR3 length: 13
V gene: TRBV4-1
clone size: few
J gene: TRBJ2-2
CDR3 DNA: TGCGCCAGCAGGTTTTCGAACACCGGGGAGCTGTTTTTT
CDR3 protein: CASRFSNTGELFF

D gene: NA
CDR3 length: 13
V gene: TRBV12-3/TRBV12-4
clone size: few
J gene: TRBJ2-1
CDR3 DNA: TGTGCCAGCACGGTGGGTGGGGTGAGTGAGCAGTTCTTC
CDR3 protein: CASTVGGVSEQFF

D gene: NA
CDR3 length: 18
V gene: TRBV13
clone size: NA
J gene: TRBJ2-1
CDR3 DNA: TGTGCCAGCAGCTTAGAAGGGCTAGCCCCAACAGGTTACAATGAGCAGTTCTTC
CDR3 protein: CASSLEGLAPTGYNEQFF

D gene: NA
CDR3 length: 14
V gene: TRBV7-2
clone size: NA
J gene: TRBJ2-7
CDR3 DNA: TGTGCCAGCAGCTTAAACGGGCAGACCTACGAGCAGTACTTC
CDR3 protein: CASSLNGQTYEQYF

D gene: NA
CDR3 length: 15
V gene: TRBV7-3
clone size: few
J gene: TRBJ1-2
CDR3 DNA: TGTGCCAGCAGCTTAAATCCCGGAGCGGCCTATGGCTACACCTTC
CDR3 protein: CASSLNPGAAYGYTF

D gene: TRBD1
CDR3 length: 18
V gene: TRBV7-3
clone size: many
J gene: TRBJ2-5
CDR3 DNA: TGTGCCAGCAGCGCAGGCACAGGGGGCCCTCTTATTCAAGAGACCCAGTACTTC
CDR3 protein: CASSAGTGGPLIQETQYF

D gene: NA
CDR3 length: 11
V gene: TRBV20-1
clone size: many
J gene: TRBJ2-5
CDR3 DNA: TGCAGTGCTAGACGGGAAGAGACCCAGTACTTC
CDR3 protein: CSARREETQYF

D gene: NA
CDR3 length: 17
V gene: TRBV12-3/TRBV12-4
clone size: few
J gene: TRBJ2-7
CDR3 DNA: TGTGCCAGCAGTTTAGCTTTTTACGAGGGAGATGCCTACGAGCAGTACTTC
CDR3 protein: CASSLAFYEGDAYEQYF

D gene: TRBD2
CDR3 length: 15
V gene: TRBV2
clone size: few
J gene: TRBJ2-1
CDR3 DNA: TGTGCCAGCACCTACGGAAGCGGGGGGGCTAATGAGCAGTTCTTC
CDR3 protein: CASTYGSGGANEQFF

D gene: TRBD2
CDR3 length: 12
V gene: TRBV2
clone size: few
J gene: TRBJ2-1
CDR3 DNA: TGTGCCAGCGGGCCAGGAGCGGGAGAGGAGTTCTTC
CDR3 protein: CASGPGAGEEFF

D gene: NA
CDR3 length: 15
V gene: TRBV28
clone size: few
J gene: TRBJ1-2
CDR3 DNA: TGTGCCAGCAGCCCAGGAAGTTCAGGTGTCTATGGCTACACCTTC
CDR3 protein: CASSPGSSGVYGYTF

D gene: NA
CDR3 length: 19
V gene: TRBV6-2/TRBV6-3
clone size: NA
J gene: TRBJ2-7
CDR3 DNA: TGTGCCAGCAGTTATTACGTGGTCTGGGGCAGTGCAGGCTCCTACGAGCAGTACTTC
CDR3 protein: CASSYYVVWGSAGSYEQYF

D gene: NA
CDR3 length: 18
V gene: TRBV7-9
clone size: NA
J gene: TRBJ2-4
CDR3 DNA: TGTGCCAGCAGTCTGAGAGAAGGGGGGCTTCTAGCCAAAAACATTCAGTACTTC
CDR3 protein: CASSLREGGLLAKNIQYF

D gene: NA
CDR3 length: 13
V gene: TRBV29-1
clone size: few
J gene: TRBJ1-1
CDR3 DNA: TGCAGCGTTGCTACAGGGTGGGACACTGAAGCTTTCTTT
CDR3 protein: CSVATGWDTEAFF

D gene: NA
CDR3 length: 16
V gene: TRBV2
clone size: NA
J gene: TRBJ2-1
CDR3 DNA: TGTGCCAGCAGTGACGGTGTGGGAGCCCCGTCCTATGAGCAGTTCTTC
CDR3 protein: CASSDGVGAPSYEQFF

D gene: NA
CDR3 length: 17
V gene: TRBV29-1
clone size: many
J gene: TRBJ1-4
CDR3 DNA: TGCAGCGTTATCTATTCGAGGACATTTGCAACTAATGAAAAACTGTTTTTT
CDR3 protein: CSVIYSRTFATNEKLFF

D gene: NA
CDR3 length: 14
V gene: TRBV20-1
clone size: once
J gene: TRBJ2-1
CDR3 DNA: TGCAGTGCCCAAGGGGCGGGCTCCTACAATGAGCAGTTCTTC
CDR3 protein: CSAQGAGSYNEQFF

D gene: TRBD2
CDR3 length: 13
V gene: TRBV9
clone size: few
J gene: TRBJ2-1
CDR3 DNA: TGTGCCAGCAGCCCAACTAGCGGCAGTGAGCAGTTCTTC
CDR3 protein: CASSPTSGSEQFF

D gene: NA
CDR3 length: 13
V gene: TRBV7-2
clone size: NA
J gene: TRBJ2-1
CDR3 DNA: TGTGCCAGCAGCTACCCCACCTTTAATGAGCAGTTCTTC
CDR3 protein: CASSYPTFNEQFF

D gene: TRBD2
CDR3 length: 18
V gene: TRBV5-5
clone size: NA
J gene: TRBJ2-1
CDR3 DNA: TGTGCCAGCAGCTTCCTAGCGGGGGGCCCGAGAATCTACAATGAGCAGTTCTTC
CDR3 protein: CASSFLAGGPRIYNEQFF

D gene: NA
CDR3 length: 11
V gene: TRBV28
clone size: NA
J gene: TRBJ1-1
CDR3 DNA: TGTGCCGGGGGGGTGAACACTGAAGCTTTCTTT
CDR3 protein: CAGGVNTEAFF

D gene: NA
CDR3 length: 15
V gene: TRBV2
clone size: many
J gene: TRBJ2-4
CDR3 DNA: TGTGCCAGCAATGGTCTGCTTGGGACCAAAAACATTCAGTACTTC
CDR3 protein: CASNGLLGTKNIQYF

D gene: TRBD1
CDR3 length: 15
V gene: TRBV6-4
clone size: NA
J gene: TRBJ2-3
CDR3 DNA: TGTGCCAGCAGTGACCGGACAGGGAGCACAGATACGCAGTATTTT
CDR3 protein: CASSDRTGSTDTQYF